These T cell receptor beta chains were read from a single sample in a study of beta chain features in type 1 diabetes. Method: immunoSEQ multiplex PCR; TCRdb's copy keeps in-frame clones and lacks some. The sample has some 330,000 clones, roughly 12% seen once. Sequenced input: naive CD4+ T cells from blood. These receptor sequences come from a young woman with type 1 diabetes. The CDR3 runs from the conserved cysteine through the conserved F or W. A D gene is named only where the DNA matches it firmly. Size is stated for part of the rows, as once, few or many counts, or as a class when the clone is expanded.

j_call v_call d_call clone_size cdr3_nt cdr3_aa
TRBJ1-3 TRBV10-3 TRBD1 NA TGTGCCATCAGTGAGAGGGGACAGCCTTACTCTGGAAACACCATATATTTT CAISERGQPYSGNTIYF
TRBJ2-1 TRBV11-2 TRBD2 NA TGTGCCAGCAGCTTAGACGGACGACTGGGACTAGGGGGGGCTGACAATGAGCAGTTCTTC CASSLDGRLGLGGADNEQFF
TRBJ1-1 TRBV4-3 NA NA TGCGCCAGCAGCCAAGAGGGGACTCTTAACACTGAAGCTTTCTTT CASSQEGTLNTEAFF
TRBJ2-1 TRBV15 NA few TGTGCCACCAGCAGGATAACAGGATCCTCCTACAATGAGCAGTTCTTC CATSRITGSSYNEQFF
TRBJ2-7 TRBV5-1 TRBD1 NA TGCGCCAGCCGCGGAGGACAGGGAGGCGACGAGCAGTACTTC CASRGGQGGDEQYF
TRBJ1-5 TRBV4-1 NA few TGCGCCAGCAGCCAGGGAGAGGCCCCGCGGCAACAGCCCCAGCATTTT CASSQGEAPRQQPQHF
TRBJ2-2 TRBV4-3 NA NA TGCGCCAGCAGCCAAGTGCACAGGGTGAACACCGGGGAGCTGTTTTTT CASSQVHRVNTGELFF
TRBJ1-6 TRBV18 NA few TGTGCCAGCTCCCCTTTTGAACAGGGCGACGGTTCACCCCTCCACTTT CASSPFEQGDGSPLHF
TRBJ1-5 TRBV10-2 NA NA TGCGCCAGCAGTGCAGGTCGTGATCAGCCCCAGCATTTT CASSAGRDQPQHF
TRBJ2-7 TRBV29-1 TRBD2 few TGCAGCGTTCTACAGACTAGCGGATACGAGCAGTACTTC CSVLQTSGYEQYF
TRBJ1-2 TRBV21-1 NA few TGTGCCAGCAGCAAATTAGGACAGTTTTATGGCTACACCTTC CASSKLGQFYGYTF
TRBJ2-7 TRBV6-5 NA NA TGTGCCAGCAACACACAGGGACGCGAGCAGTACTTC CASNTQGREQYF
TRBJ1-2 TRBV9 TRBD1 NA TGTGCCAGCAGCGTAACTAACAGGGGAGGTAACTATGGCTACACCTTC CASSVTNRGGNYGYTF
TRBJ2-7 TRBV6-5 NA few TGTGCCAGCAGTCCCCTTGGGGGGTACGAGCAGTACTTC CASSPLGGYEQYF
TRBJ2-1 TRBV7-3 NA few TGTGCCAGCAGCCCCGGGACATCGCCGGAGCAGTTCTTC CASSPGTSPEQFF
TRBJ2-6 TRBV28 NA few TGTGCCAGCAGCTCCGCCGGAGCTGGGGCCAACGTCCTGACTTTC CASSSAGAGANVLTF
TRBJ2-1 TRBV5-6 NA few TGTGCCAGCAGCTTATTTTTCGGGACTGCGCCGTCCTACAATGAGCAGTTCTTC CASSLFFGTAPSYNEQFF
TRBJ2-5 TRBV28 NA NA TGTGCTGGGGGCGCCCGGGAGACCCAGTACTTC CAGGARETQYF
TRBJ2-3 TRBV7-2 NA NA TGTGCCAGCAGCTTACCAACAGATACGCAGTATTTT CASSLPTDTQYF
TRBJ1-5 TRBV7-2 NA NA TGTGCCAGCAGCCGGACGGGGATGGGCAATCAGCCCCAGCATTTT CASSRTGMGNQPQHF
TRBJ2-1 TRBV28 NA few TGTGCCAGCAAGCCTAGCATCAATGAGCAGTTCTTC CASKPSINEQFF
TRBJ2-3 TRBV18 NA few TGTGCCAGCTCACCACTCCCTGTAGATACGCAGTATTTT CASSPLPVDTQYF
TRBJ2-2 TRBV14 TRBD2 NA TGTGCCAGCAGCCAAGGACTAGCGGTAATCACCGGGGAGCTGTTTTTT CASSQGLAVITGELFF
TRBJ1-2 TRBV7-8 NA NA TGTGCCAGCAGCTCGGAGGGTATCTATGGCTACACCTTC CASSSEGIYGYTF
TRBJ2-5 TRBV9 TRBD1 NA TGTGCCAGCAGCGCGGACAGGGGTTGGGAGACCCAGTACTTC CASSADRGWETQYF
TRBJ2-1 TRBV5-4 TRBD1 few TGTGCCAGCAGCACTCCCGGGACAGAGTACAATGAGCAGTTCTTC CASSTPGTEYNEQFF
TRBJ2-7 TRBV4-3 NA few TGCGCCAGCAGCCAAGTTGTGGACAGTACCTACGAGCAGTACTTC CASSQVVDSTYEQYF
TRBJ2-7 TRBV18 NA few TGTGCCAGCTCACCTCGGGACGAGCAGTACTTC CASSPRDEQYF
TRBJ1-2 TRBV2 NA NA TGTGCCAGCAGTGACGTGGGAGGCTCTAACTATGGCTACACCTTC CASSDVGGSNYGYTF
TRBJ2-1 TRBV9 TRBD2 NA TGTGCCAGCAGCGTCACGGGAGGACCGACCTCCTACAATGAGCAGTTCTTC CASSVTGGPTSYNEQFF
TRBJ2-6 TRBV4-1 NA few TGCGCCAGCAAACAGTCTGGGGCCAACGTCCTGACTTTC CASKQSGANVLTF
TRBJ2-7 TRBV19 NA few TGTGCCAGCAGCAAGCGACCGTACGAGCAGTACTTC CASSKRPYEQYF
TRBJ2-3 TRBV12-5 TRBD1 few TGTGCTAGTGGTCGGGGACAGCAGACAGATACGCAGTATTTT CASGRGQQTDTQYF
TRBJ1-1 TRBV28 NA NA TGTGCCAGCAGCCTCCTAGGTCTAGAAGCTTTCTTT CASSLLGLEAFF
TRBJ2-2 TRBV19 NA few TGTGCCAGTCAAACCTCCGGACAGCCGACCGGGGAGCTGTTTTTT CASQTSGQPTGELFF
TRBJ2-3 TRBV30 NA NA TGTGCCTGGAGTGTACTGCCCATCACAGATACGCAGTATTTT CAWSVLPITDTQYF
TRBJ1-1 TRBV30 NA few TGTGCCTGGAGTCAGGGGCCCCTGATGAACACTGAAGCTTTCTTT CAWSQGPLMNTEAFF
TRBJ2-5 TRBV30 NA NA TGTGCCTGGAGTGCCACTAATACACCGGCAGAGACCCAGTACTTC CAWSATNTPAETQYF
TRBJ2-7 TRBV30 NA few TGTGCCTGGAGCCCCACAGGGAACGAGCAGTACTTC CAWSPTGNEQYF
TRBJ2-1 TRBV30 TRBD2 few TGTGCCTGGAGCACCGGGACTAGCAATGAGCAGTTCTTC CAWSTGTSNEQFF
TRBJ2-3 TRBV29-1 NA NA TGCAGCGTTCGGGCGGGCCTGCACACAGATACGCAGTATTTT CSVRAGLHTDTQYF
TRBJ2-1 TRBV7-9 NA few TGTGCCAGCAGCTTAGTAGGCAGCGGGAATGAGCAGTTCTTC CASSLVGSGNEQFF
TRBJ1-1 TRBV14 NA NA TGTGCCAGCAGCCAAGTGCCCAGGGGAAAAATGAAAGTGACTGAAGCTTTCTTT CASSQVPRGKMKVTEAFF
TRBJ2-1 TRBV7-3 NA few TGTGCCAGCAGCTTCCCTCACAATGAGCAGTTCTTC CASSFPHNEQFF
TRBJ1-5 TRBV28 NA few TGTGCCACCGAGGTCAGCAATCAGCCCCAGCATTTT CATEVSNQPQHF
TRBJ2-6 TRBV7-2 NA few TGTGCCAGCAGCTTAGTTCCGGTCTCTGGGGCCAACGTCCTGACTTTC CASSLVPVSGANVLTF
TRBJ1-1 TRBV7-9 NA NA TGTGCCAGCAGCTACTTACAGGGTAGCACTGAAGCTTTCTTT CASSYLQGSTEAFF
TRBJ2-1 TRBV5-1 TRBD2 NA TGCGCCAGCAGCTTGGCCGCGGGACTAGCGGGAAGATTCGAGCAGTTCTTC CASSLAAGLAGRFEQFF
TRBJ2-4 TRBV28 TRBD2 few TGTGCCAGCAGAGAAGCGGGGGGAGGAGCCAAAAACATTCAGTACTTC CASREAGGGAKNIQYF
TRBJ1-1 TRBV10-3 NA NA TGTGCCATCAGTACAGGGTCACCTGAAGCTTTCTTT CAISTGSPEAFF
TRBJ1-1 TRBV27 NA NA TGTGCCAGCAGTTTGTTACTCGGAGACACTGAAGCTTTCTTT CASSLLLGDTEAFF
TRBJ2-5 TRBV7-9 NA NA TGTGCCAGCAGTTCCATCGCGGGGCTATACTTC CASSSIAGLYF